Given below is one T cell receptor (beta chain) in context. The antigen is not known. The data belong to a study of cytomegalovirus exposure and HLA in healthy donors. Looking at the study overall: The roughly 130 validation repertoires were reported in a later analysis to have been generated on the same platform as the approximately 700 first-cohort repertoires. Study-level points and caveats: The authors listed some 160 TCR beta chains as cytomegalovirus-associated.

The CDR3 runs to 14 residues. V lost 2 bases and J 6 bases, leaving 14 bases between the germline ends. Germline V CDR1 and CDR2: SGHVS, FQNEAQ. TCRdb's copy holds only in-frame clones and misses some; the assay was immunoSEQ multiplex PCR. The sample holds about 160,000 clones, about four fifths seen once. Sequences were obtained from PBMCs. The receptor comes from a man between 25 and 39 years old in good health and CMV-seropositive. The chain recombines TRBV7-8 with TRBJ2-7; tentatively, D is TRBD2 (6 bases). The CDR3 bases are TGTGCCAGCAGCTTACGGCAGGGAGGAGCCGAGCAGTACTTC. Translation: CASSLRQGGAEQYF.